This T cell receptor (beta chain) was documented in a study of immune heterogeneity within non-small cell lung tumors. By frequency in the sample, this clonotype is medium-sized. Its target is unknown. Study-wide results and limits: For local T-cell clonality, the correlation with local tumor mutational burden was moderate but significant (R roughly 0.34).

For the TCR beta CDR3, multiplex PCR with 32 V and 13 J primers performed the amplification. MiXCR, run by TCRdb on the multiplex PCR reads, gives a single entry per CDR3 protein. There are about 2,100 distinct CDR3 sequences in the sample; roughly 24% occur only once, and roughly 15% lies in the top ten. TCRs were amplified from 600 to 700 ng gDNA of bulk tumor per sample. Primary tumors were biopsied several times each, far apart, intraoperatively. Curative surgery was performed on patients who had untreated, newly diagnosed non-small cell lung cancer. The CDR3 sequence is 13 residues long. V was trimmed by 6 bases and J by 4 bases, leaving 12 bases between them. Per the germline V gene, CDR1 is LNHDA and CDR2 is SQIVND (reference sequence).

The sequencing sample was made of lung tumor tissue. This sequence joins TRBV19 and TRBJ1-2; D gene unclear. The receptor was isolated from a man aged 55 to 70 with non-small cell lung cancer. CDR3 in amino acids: CASRATDSYGYTF. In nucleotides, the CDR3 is TGTGCCAGTAGGGCAACAGACTCCTATGGCTACACCTTC.